This T cell receptor (beta chain) comes out of a study of cytomegalovirus exposure and HLA in healthy donors. Findings and limits, study-wide: When a later analysis was performed, an Asian-associated ancestry cluster reportedly had fewer N-insertions than the roughly 700-donor mean.

There are 14 residues in the CDR3. V was cut by 0 bases and J by 8 bases, with 11 bases left in between. Per germline, CDR1 SGDLS and CDR2 YYNGEE. A word on this clone: No antigen is known for it.

The PCR used 60 Vbeta and 13 Jbeta primers. Only in-frame clones appear in the TCRdb table, and some are missing; sequencing was by immunoSEQ multiplex PCR. Of roughly 160,000 clones listed, approximately 75% are singletons. Input material: PBMCs. The sequence derives from a man aged 50 to 60 in good health and CMV-seropositive. J is TRBJ1-4 and V is TRBV9, with D uncertain. The CDR3 here is CASSVGSGGEKLFF. The CDR3 DNA is TGTGCCAGCAGCGTAGGTTCCGGAGGCGAAAAACTGTTTTTT.